The 20 T cell receptor beta chains listed next were all sequenced from one sample in a study of blood T cell repertoires in COVID-19 (dated by TCRdb to the early 2020s). Library preparation was by the immunoSEQ multiplex PCR assay. Held by TCRdb, this immuneACCESS table contains in-frame sequences only and omits some clones. Under half of the omission traces to an unresolved V gene where checked; the cause of the rest is unknown. Present in this sample are 200,000 to 250,000 clones, around four fifths of which were seen just once. Roughly 4.2% of the sample is taken by the ten largest. The specimen was peripheral blood. The receptors were sampled from a woman aged 35 to 49 with active or convalescent COVID-19.

In its sample, this clone was seen once. This chain uses TRBV21-1 with TRBJ1-5; the D call in the table, TRBD1, was not verified against the DNA. TRBV21-1 constitutes a pseudogene. The CDR3 totals 13 residues. The CDR3 nucleotides are TGTGCCACATTTACAGGGATGAAACAGCCCCAGCATTTT. As protein: CATFTGMKQPQHF.

The chain recombines TRBV3-1 (or the pseudogene TRBV3-2) with TRBJ2-3; 8 bases align to TRBD1. Germline CDR1 LGHDT, CDR2 YNNKEL (reference sequence). The J segment lost 4 bases and the V segment lost 0 bases, leaving 6 bases of the junction unmatched. The CDR3 runs to 16 residues. CDR3: CASSQERTGSADTQYF. CDR3 coding DNA: TGTGCCAGCAGCCAAGAGCGGACAGGGTCGGCAGATACGCAGTATTTT.

This clone was recorded once. This CDR3 is CASSSGRGNQPQHF. CDR3 DNA sequence: TGTGCCAGCAGTTCGGGGAGAGGTAATCAGCCCCAGCATTTT. The chain employs TRBV28 and TRBJ1-5; D unclear. The CDR3 spans 14 residues. V was cut by 4 bases and J by 4 bases, with 11 bases left in between. The germline V gene has CDR1 MDHEN and CDR2 SYDVKM.

The rearrangement links TRBV11-3 to TRBJ2-3; D is perhaps TRBD1 (6 bases). Germline V CDR1 and CDR2: SGHNT, YENEEA. The ends were cut back, 0 bases at V and 5 bases at J, with 15 bases in the middle. This CDR3 spans 16 amino acids. The CDR3 DNA sequence: TGTGCCAGCAGCTTAGAGGGGATAGGGGGTGAAGATACGCAGTATTTT. Its translation is CASSLEGIGGEDTQYF. Full variable domain (outside the CDR3, taken from reference TRBV11-3 and TRBJ2-3): EAGVVQSPRYKIIEKKQPVAFWCNPISGHNTLYWYLQNLGQGPELLIRYENEEAVDDSQLPKDRFSAERLKGVDSTLKIQPAELGDSAVYLCASSLEGIGGEDTQYFGPGTRLTVL.

CDR3 DNA: TGTGCCAGCTCACCAGGAGCCCTAATCCCCCTCCACTTT. This gives the protein CASSPGALIPLHF. V is TRBV18 and J is TRBJ1-6; D call uncertain. There are 13 residues in the CDR3. V was cut by 2 bases and J by 13 bases, with 12 bases left in between. CDR1 KGHSH and CDR2 LQKENI come from the germline V gene.

V usage is TRBV7-3 and J usage is TRBJ2-2; 8 nucleotides agree with TRBD2. V was pared by 5 bases and J by 2 bases, with 10 bases of the junction left unmatched. Germline V gives CDR1 SGHTA, CDR2 FQGTGA. The CDR3 sequence is 17 residues long. CDR3 DNA sequence: TGTGCCAGCAGCCCCGGCGGGGCGGGGGGCAACACCGGGGAGCTGTTTTTT. Its protein is CASSPGGAGGNTGELFF.

The V and J genes are TRBV25-1 and TRBJ1-1; a possible D gene is TRBD1 (5 bases). Germline CDR1 reads MGHDK; CDR2 reads SYGVNS. The length of the CDR3 is 14 residues. The V end lost 4 bases, the J end lost 5 bases, and 14 bases lay between the germline ends. The CDR3 DNA sequence: TGTGCCAGCAGTGCTCAGGGAGGCAGGACTGAAGCTTTCTTT. Translation gives CASSAQGGRTEAFF. Combining the CDR3 with reference TRBV25-1 and TRBJ1-1 gives the whole variable domain EADIYQTPRYLVIGTGKKITLECSQTMGHDKMYWYQQDPGMELHLIHYSYGVNSTEKGDLSSESTVSRIRTEHFPLTLESARPSHTSQYLCASSAQGGRTEAFFGQGTRLTVV.

The chain recombines TRBV4-1 with TRBJ1-5, with 9 bases fitting TRBD1. Unmatched junction bases numbered 6, after V lost 1 base and J lost 2 bases. Germline CDR1 is MGHRA and CDR2 is YSYEKL. The CDR3 totals 17 residues. The DNA for the CDR3 is TGCGCCAGCAGCCAAGCGGGACAGGGAATCCGCAATCAGCCCCAGCATTTT. Its protein product is CASSQAGQGIRNQPQHF.

This clone came up once. The chain links TRBV4-1 to TRBJ2-7; D is possibly TRBD2 (5 bases). V was shortened by 2 bases and J by 3 bases, with 8 bases between the two germline ends. This CDR3 contains 13 residues. CDR1 and CDR2 (germline): MGHRA, YSYEKL. This CDR3 is CASSQKDFYEQYF. The CDR3 region has the DNA TGCGCCAGCAGCCAAAAGGACTTCTACGAGCAGTACTTC.

The chain employs TRBV2 and TRBJ1-4, with 7 bases aligning to TRBD1. Trimming cost V 4 bases and J 5 bases; bases outside gene matches: 7. The germline CDR1 and CDR2 sequences are SNHLY and FYNNEI. This CDR3 is 15 amino acids long. The CDR3: CASSGGTATNEKLFF. CDR3 bases: TGTGCCAGCAGTGGAGGGACAGCCACAAATGAAAAACTGTTTTTT. Supplemented by reference TRBV2 and TRBJ1-4, the full variable domain reads EPEVTQTPSHQVTQMGQEVILRCVPISNHLYFYWYRQILGQKVEFLVSFYNNEISEKSEIFDDQFSVERPDGSNFTLKIRSTKLEDSAMYFCASSGGTATNEKLFFGSGTQLSVL.

This clone has only a few counts. This chain uses TRBV18 with TRBJ1-1; D gene ambiguous. V was clipped by 3 bases and J by 0 bases, with 14 bases between them. This CDR3 has 16 residues. Looked up from germline, CDR1 is KGHSH and CDR2 is LQKENI. The CDR3 reads CASSPRRRPLNTEAFF. CDR3 bases: TGTGCCAGCTCACCGAGGCGCAGACCCCTGAACACTGAAGCTTTCTTT.

The V call is TRBV5-6, the J call TRBJ1-2; D possibly corresponds to TRBD1 (5 bases). Per germline, CDR1 SGHDT and CDR2 YYEEEE. Trimming removed 4 bases at V and 4 bases at J, with 17 bases between. The CDR3 runs to 15 residues. Here the CDR3 reads CASSQGLGRGYGYTF. The CDR3 region has the DNA TGTGCCAGCAGCCAGGGACTCGGGCGAGGCTATGGCTACACCTTC.

In this sample, this clone turned up once. The chain joins TRBV29-1 to TRBJ2-3; the D is unclear. CDR1 is SQVTM, CDR2 ANQGSEA, per germline. This CDR3 is 16 amino acids long. The V gene lost 1 base and the J gene lost 0 bases, with 14 bases spanning the gap. CDR3 coding DNA: TGCAGCGTTGAAGGTCGGTCCGAGGCTAGCACAGATACGCAGTATTTT. Translating gives CSVEGRSEASTDTQYF.

V and J are TRBV28 and TRBJ2-2; a weak D match, TRBD2 (6 bases). Germline values: CDR1 MDHEN, CDR2 SYDVKM. CDR3 length: 13 residues. V was clipped by 7 bases and J by 8 bases, with 14 bases between them. The CDR3 is CASKAGFSGELFF. As DNA, the CDR3 is TGTGCCAGCAAAGCGGGCTTTTCTGGGGAGCTGTTTTTT.

This clone was seen once. The chain is built from TRBV6-4 and TRBJ2-1, with TRBD2 matching 15 bases. J was trimmed by 8 bases and V by 4 bases; bases with no gene match: 6. Germline CDR1 is MRHNA and CDR2 is SNTAGT. CDR3 length: 16 residues. For the CDR3, the DNA is TGTGCCAGCAGTGGGACTAGCGGGGGGGCTACGGATGAGCAGTTCTTC. This translates into CASSGTSGGATDEQFF.

The rearrangement links TRBV10-2 to TRBJ1-1, with D maybe TRBD1 (5 bases). The ends were cut back, 5 bases at V and 3 bases at J, with 10 bases in the middle. The V gene's germline CDR1 is WSHSY and CDR2 SAAADI. The CDR3 runs to 13 residues. The CDR3 nucleotides are TGCGCCAGCAGTCGAAAACAGGACACTGAAGCTTTCTTT. Translating it yields CASSRKQDTEAFF.

This sequence joins TRBV4-2 and TRBJ2-3; TRBD2 aligns across 9 bases. Germline V gene lookup returns CDR1 LGHNA and CDR2 YNFKEQ. J lost 3 bases, V lost 0 bases, and 10 bases had no gene match. CDR3 length: 18 amino acids. CDR3: CASSQDGTAGGVTDTQYF. CDR3 in DNA: TGTGCCAGCAGCCAAGACGGGACAGCGGGGGGCGTTACAGATACGCAGTATTTT.

V is TRBV29-1 and J is TRBJ1-2; 10 positions agree with TRBD1. V shed 3 bases and J 3 bases; nucleotides not matched to a gene: 10. The germline V gene has CDR1 SQVTM and CDR2 ANQGSEA. CDR3 length equals 16 residues. In DNA, the CDR3 is TGCAGCGTTGACAAAGGGAGGGACAGGGGTTACTATGGCTACACCTTC. The encoded protein is CSVDKGRDRGYYGYTF.

The gene calls are TRBV4-1 and TRBJ2-7; perhaps TRBD1 as D (6 bases). The germline V and J ends were trimmed by 4 bases and 2 bases, with 15 bases remaining between them. Germline CDR1 reads MGHRA; CDR2 reads YSYEKL. The CDR3 totals 15 residues. CDR3 DNA sequence: TGCGCCAGCAGCCCCCCCCAGGGGCGACCCTACGAGCAGTACTTC. It specifies CASSPPQGRPYEQYF.

J is TRBJ1-3 and V is TRBV10-3; tentative D call: TRBD1 (6 bases). The CDR3 is 13 amino acids. Germline-derived CDR1 and CDR2 are ENHRY and SYGVKD. V lost 9 bases, J lost 2 bases, and 11 bases lay in between. The CDR3 region has the DNA TGTGCCATGACAGGTGATACTGGAAACACCATATATTTT. It codes for CAMTGDTGNTIYF.